Here is one T cell receptor beta chain with its context. Its antigen is unidentified. This sample was taken from a study of a mutant IDH1 vaccine in newly diagnosed glioma. Across the study: Vaccine administration was initiated 4-6 weeks following radiotherapy alone, or with temozolomide cycles.

Study conclusions and caveats: The occurrence of vaccine-induced immune responses was seen in approximately 92% of patients. Pseudoprogression appeared independent of alterations in top peripheral clonotypes.

The method was immunoSEQ multiplex PCR; TCRdb's version includes in-frame clones alone and lacks a portion of them. The data show over 60,000 clones, with about four fifths seen just once and approximately 5% held by the top ten. V was cut by 7 bases and J by 0 bases, with 3 bases left in between. The CDR3 has 11 amino acids. Germline V gene sequence: CDR1 MDHEN, CDR2 SYDVKM. The time point was: week 35, safety follow-up. Every vaccination contained 300 ug of the mutant IDH1 20-mer peptide and was paired with topical imiquimod. Sequenced here: PBMCs, sampled from a glioma patient whose treatment included an IDH1 peptide vaccine. The V call is TRBV28, the J call TRBJ1-2; D unclear. This sequence originates from a man aged 40-49 years with glioma. CDR3 amino acids: CASMANYGYTF. The DNA for the CDR3 is TGTGCCAGCATGGCTAACTATGGCTACACCTTC.